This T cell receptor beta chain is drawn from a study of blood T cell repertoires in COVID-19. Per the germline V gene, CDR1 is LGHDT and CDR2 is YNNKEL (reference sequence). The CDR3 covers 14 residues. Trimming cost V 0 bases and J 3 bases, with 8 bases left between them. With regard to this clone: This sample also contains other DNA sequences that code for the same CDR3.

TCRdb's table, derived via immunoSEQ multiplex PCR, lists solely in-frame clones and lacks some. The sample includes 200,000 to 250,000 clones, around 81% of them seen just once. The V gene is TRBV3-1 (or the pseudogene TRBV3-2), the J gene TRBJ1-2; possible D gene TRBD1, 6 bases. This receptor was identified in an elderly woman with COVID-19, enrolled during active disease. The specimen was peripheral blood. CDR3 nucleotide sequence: TGTGCCAGCAGCCAAGAAAGGGGGTACTATGGCTACACCTTC. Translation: CASSQERGYYGYTF.